These T cell receptor beta chains were read from a single sample in a study of T cell responses to AZD1222 COVID-19 vaccine. Profiled with immunoSEQ multiplex PCR; TCRdb holds only in-frame clones, not every one. The table has approximately 130,000 clones, about nine tenths seen once; the top ten hold 1.1%. This material consisted of peripheral blood, taken 28 days after the second AZD1222 dose. These receptors were taken from an adult who received the AZD1222 COVID-19 vaccine. Each CDR3 is given with its conserved first and last residue. D genes are given only for firm matches. Not all rows give a size; the values are once, few, many and, for expanded clones, a class.

d_gene: -
j_gene: TRBJ1-5
v_gene: TRBV5-6
len: 16
abundance: -
CDR3aa: CASSLAGGTPGQPQHF
CDR3nt: TGTGCCAGCAGCTTGGCGGGGGGGACTCCGGGCCAGCCCCAGCATTTT

d_gene: -
j_gene: TRBJ1-5
v_gene: TRBV30
len: 12
abundance: few
CDR3aa: CAWSGSNQPQHF
CDR3nt: TGTGCCTGGAGTGGGAGCAATCAGCCCCAGCATTTT

d_gene: TRBD2
j_gene: TRBJ2-2
v_gene: TRBV19
len: 13
abundance: -
CDR3aa: CASWTSGTGELFF
CDR3nt: TGTGCCAGCTGGACTAGCGGGACCGGGGAGCTGTTTTTT

d_gene: -
j_gene: TRBJ1-6
v_gene: TRBV6-5
len: 14
abundance: once
CDR3aa: CASSYLQGNSPLHF
CDR3nt: TGTGCCAGCAGTTACCTACAGGGAAATTCACCCCTCCACTTT

d_gene: -
j_gene: TRBJ1-2
v_gene: TRBV30
len: 15
abundance: -
CDR3aa: CAWSPRGGAGYGYTF
CDR3nt: TGTGCCTGGAGTCCACGGGGGGGCGCAGGCTATGGCTACACCTTC

d_gene: TRBD1
j_gene: TRBJ2-7
v_gene: TRBV20-1
len: 15
abundance: -
CDR3aa: CSASINRGQVYEQYF
CDR3nt: TGCAGTGCTAGTATAAACAGGGGGCAAGTCTACGAGCAGTACTTC

d_gene: -
j_gene: TRBJ2-7
v_gene: TRBV15
len: 14
abundance: -
CDR3aa: CATSREDTSYEQYF
CDR3nt: TGTGCCACCAGCAGAGAAGACACCTCCTACGAGCAGTACTTC

d_gene: TRBD1
j_gene: TRBJ2-2
v_gene: TRBV5-1
len: 15
abundance: once
CDR3aa: CASSPGQGDTGELFF
CDR3nt: TGCGCCAGCAGCCCCGGACAGGGAGACACCGGGGAGCTGTTTTTT

d_gene: -
j_gene: TRBJ1-5
v_gene: TRBV28
len: 16
abundance: -
CDR3aa: CASSPPGAGGNQPQHF
CDR3nt: TGTGCCAGCAGTCCCCCCGGGGCAGGGGGCAATCAGCCCCAGCATTTT

d_gene: -
j_gene: TRBJ2-2
v_gene: TRBV2
len: 13
abundance: -
CDR3aa: CASTTGNTGELFF
CDR3nt: TGTGCCAGCACGACAGGCAACACCGGGGAGCTGTTTTTT

d_gene: -
j_gene: TRBJ1-5
v_gene: TRBV28
len: 14
abundance: -
CDR3aa: CASGGTHQAQPQHF
CDR3nt: TGTGCCAGCGGGGGGACCCACCAGGCCCAGCCCCAGCATTTT

d_gene: TRBD1
j_gene: TRBJ1-1
v_gene: TRBV7-9
len: 15
abundance: -
CDR3aa: CASSFGQGERTEAFF
CDR3nt: TGTGCCAGCAGCTTCGGACAGGGGGAGAGGACTGAAGCTTTCTTT

d_gene: TRBD2
j_gene: TRBJ2-5
v_gene: TRBV7-2
len: 15
abundance: -
CDR3aa: CASSSGLGVGETQYF
CDR3nt: TGTGCCAGCAGCTCCGGACTAGGGGTGGGAGAGACCCAGTACTTC

d_gene: TRBD2
j_gene: TRBJ2-5
v_gene: TRBV9
len: 15
abundance: -
CDR3aa: CASSVEISGGETQYF
CDR3nt: TGTGCCAGCAGCGTAGAGATTAGCGGGGGAGAGACCCAGTACTTC